The present TCR delta chain was sequenced within a study of gamma-delta chains in newborns, infants, children. Study background: Microbial exposure reportedly drives polyclonal innate γδ T cell expansion after birth.

The CDR3 has 17 residues. CDR1 and CDR2 (germline): GEAIGNYY, EKD. TCRdb re-analyzed the reads via CATT. This table has about 4,500 delta-chain clones, 2.5% to 3.5% appearing once. This clone was counted a few times. A far larger clone is one nucleotide away, so this likely arose from a read error. Other nucleotide sequences from this sample produce the same CDR3. The TCR was taken from a child who was a newborn, infant or young child, either healthy, febrile or measles-vaccinated (not recorded which). The rearrangement joins TRDV2 to TRDJ3; TRDD3 aligns across 10 bases. Specimen: blood. The CDR3: CACDTTGGSWDTRQMFF. The CDR3 nucleotides read TGTGCCTGTGACACGACTGGGGGATCCTGGGACACCCGACAGATGTTCTTC.